The rows below give T cell receptor beta chains drawn from one sample of a study of T cell responses to AZD1222 COVID-19 vaccine. Measured with immunoSEQ multiplex PCR; TCRdb has only the in-frame clones, and not every one. This repertoire shows some 120,000 clones, roughly 84% found once; its top ten account for 6.2%. The starting material was peripheral blood, obtained on day 0 of AZD1222 vaccination. The receptors were sampled from an adult in good health. Both conserved end residues are part of each CDR3. Fields, in order: D gene, V gene, clone size, J gene, CDR3 DNA, CDR3 protein. The D gene is left open where the match is weak. Part of the rows lack a size; the others show once, few, many or a class for expanded clones.

>TRBD2|TRBV27|.|TRBJ2-1
TGTGCCAGTACCGGACTAGGGGCGGGTAGCGTAGGGTACAATGAGCAGTTCTTC
CASTGLGAGSVGYNEQFF
>TRBD1|TRBV7-2|.|TRBJ2-2
TGTGCCAGCAGCTTTGCGACAGGGGTCCCCGGGGAGCTGTTTTTT
CASSFATGVPGELFF
>.|TRBV6-6|.|TRBJ2-7
TGTGCCAGCAGTTTGGACGGGACCTACGAGCAGTACTTC
CASSLDGTYEQYF
>.|TRBV11-3|.|TRBJ1-1
TGTGCCAGCAGCTTCAGGGGTGAAGCTTTCTTT
CASSFRGEAFF
>.|TRBV4-1|.|TRBJ2-7
TGCGCCAGCAGCCAAGTGCAGGGTCAATTGTACGAGCAGTACTTC
CASSQVQGQLYEQYF
>.|TRBV7-6|.|TRBJ1-2
TGTGCCAGCAGCTTAGGACGGAACTATGGCTACACCTTC
CASSLGRNYGYTF
>TRBD2|TRBV27|.|TRBJ2-1
TGTGCCAGCAGCTCCCCTAGCGGGGGCCCCTACAATGAGCAGTTCTTC
CASSSPSGGPYNEQFF
>.|TRBV27|.|TRBJ2-3
TGTGCCAGCAGTTTGGGGGAATGGGATACGCAGTATTTT
CASSLGEWDTQYF
>.|TRBV5-8|.|TRBJ1-3
TGTGCCAGCAGCTTGATGCTTTTGGGGGGCTCTGGAAACACCATATATTTT
CASSLMLLGGSGNTIYF
>.|TRBV30|.|TRBJ2-7
TGTGCGGGAACCCCCTCTACAGGTTACGAGCAGTACTTC
CAGTPSTGYEQYF
>.|TRBV5-6|.|TRBJ1-4
TGTGCCAGCAGCGCCTACAAGGGTATGGGGGCGACTAATGAAAAACTGTTTTTT
CASSAYKGMGATNEKLFF
>TRBD1|TRBV6-5|.|TRBJ1-2
TGTGCCAGCAGTTACGAGGGGGCAAATGGCTACACCTTC
CASSYEGANGYTF
>TRBD1|TRBV5-6|.|TRBJ2-7
TGTGCCAGCAGCTTGGACGCGACAGGGGACTACGAGCAGTACTTC
CASSLDATGDYEQYF
>TRBD1|TRBV19|few|TRBJ1-5
TGTGCCAGTAGTATGGGACAGGGGCGAACCCGGAATCAGCCCCAGCATTTT
CASSMGQGRTRNQPQHF
>.|TRBV6-2/TRBV6-3|many|TRBJ2-3
TGTGCCAGCAGTCCCTCTCCGGACTACACAGATACGCAGTATTTT
CASSPSPDYTDTQYF
>.|TRBV2|.|TRBJ1-6
TGTGCCAGCACCCAGGCGGGGCAGAGCGGTTCACCCCTCCACTTT
CASTQAGQSGSPLHF
>.|TRBV12-3/TRBV12-4|.|TRBJ2-2
TGTGCCAGCAGTTTAGTGGCCGGGGAGCTGTTTTTT
CASSLVAGELFF